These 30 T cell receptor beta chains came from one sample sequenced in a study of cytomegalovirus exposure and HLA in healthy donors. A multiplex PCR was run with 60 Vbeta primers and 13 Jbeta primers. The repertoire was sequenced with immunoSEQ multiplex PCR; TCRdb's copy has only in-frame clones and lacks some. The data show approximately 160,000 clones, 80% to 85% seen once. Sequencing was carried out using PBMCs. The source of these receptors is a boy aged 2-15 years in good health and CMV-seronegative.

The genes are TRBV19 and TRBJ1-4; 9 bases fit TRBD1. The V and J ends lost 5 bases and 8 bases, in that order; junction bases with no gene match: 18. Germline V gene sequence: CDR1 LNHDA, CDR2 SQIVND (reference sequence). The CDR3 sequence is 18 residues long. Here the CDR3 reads CASSPNRGQRIRTEKLFF. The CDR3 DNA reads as TGTGCCAGTAGTCCTAACAGGGGGCAAAGGATAAGGACGGAAAAACTGTTTTTT.

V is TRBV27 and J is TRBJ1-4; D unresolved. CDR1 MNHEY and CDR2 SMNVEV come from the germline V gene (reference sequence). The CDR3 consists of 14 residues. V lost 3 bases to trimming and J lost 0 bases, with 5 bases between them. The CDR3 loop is CASSLRPTNEKLFF. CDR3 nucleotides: TGTGCCAGCAGTTTGAGGCCAACTAATGAAAAACTGTTTTTT.

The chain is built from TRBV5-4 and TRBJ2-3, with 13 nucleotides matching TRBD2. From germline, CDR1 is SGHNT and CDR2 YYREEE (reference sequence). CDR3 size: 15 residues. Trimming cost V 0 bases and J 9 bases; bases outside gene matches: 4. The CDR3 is CASSLDILAGGTQYF. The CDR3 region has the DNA TGTGCCAGCAGCTTGGATATACTAGCGGGGGGGACGCAGTATTTT.

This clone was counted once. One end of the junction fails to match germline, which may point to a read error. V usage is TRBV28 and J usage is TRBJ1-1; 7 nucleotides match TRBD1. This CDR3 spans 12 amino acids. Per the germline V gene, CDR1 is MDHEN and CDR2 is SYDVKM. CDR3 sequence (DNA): TGTGCCAGCAGTTCCATTGACAGGGATGTGATCTTT. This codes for CASSSIDRDVIF.

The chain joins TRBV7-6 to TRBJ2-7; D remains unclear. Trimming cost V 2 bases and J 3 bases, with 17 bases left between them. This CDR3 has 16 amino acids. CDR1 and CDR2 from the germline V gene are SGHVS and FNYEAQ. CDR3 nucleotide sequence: TGTGCCAGCAGCTTATCCAGTAGGCTAGGCGACTACGAGCAGTACTTC. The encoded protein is CASSLSSRLGDYEQYF.

The CDR3 here is CASSEWGRGRLNEQFF. The CDR3 coding sequence is TGCGCCAGCAGTGAGTGGGGCAGGGGGCGCCTGAATGAGCAGTTCTTC. The chain uses TRBV10-2 and TRBJ2-1, with 8 bases aligning to TRBD1. Germline assignment: CDR1 WSHSY and CDR2 SAAADI. CDR3 length: 16 residues. V lost 1 base to trimming and J lost 7 bases; unmatched junction nucleotides: 9.

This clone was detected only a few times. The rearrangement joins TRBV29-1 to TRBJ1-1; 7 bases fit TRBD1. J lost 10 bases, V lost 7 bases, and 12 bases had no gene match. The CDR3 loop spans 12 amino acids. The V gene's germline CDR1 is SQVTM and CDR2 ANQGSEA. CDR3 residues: CSARDRVSVAFF. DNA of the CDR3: TGCAGCGCCAGAGACAGGGTATCGGTAGCTTTCTTT.

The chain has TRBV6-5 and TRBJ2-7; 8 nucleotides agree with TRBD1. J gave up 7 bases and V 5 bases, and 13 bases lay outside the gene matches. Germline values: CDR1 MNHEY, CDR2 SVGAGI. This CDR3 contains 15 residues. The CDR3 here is CASSPRTGKIEEQYF. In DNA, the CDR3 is TGTGCCAGCAGTCCGCGGACAGGGAAAATTGAAGAGCAGTACTTC.

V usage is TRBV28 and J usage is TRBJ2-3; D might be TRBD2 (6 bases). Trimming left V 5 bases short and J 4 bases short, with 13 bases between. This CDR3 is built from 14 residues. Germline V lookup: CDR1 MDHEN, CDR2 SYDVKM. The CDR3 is CASSGGSFADTQYF. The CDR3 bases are TGTGCCAGCAGTGGGGGGAGTTTTGCAGATACGCAGTATTTT.

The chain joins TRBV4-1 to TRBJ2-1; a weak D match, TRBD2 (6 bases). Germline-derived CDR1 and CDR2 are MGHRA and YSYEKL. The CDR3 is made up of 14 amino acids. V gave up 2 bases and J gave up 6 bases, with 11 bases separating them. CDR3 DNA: TGCGCCAGCAGCCAACCTCTAGCGAGCAATGAGCAGTTCTTC. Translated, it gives CASSQPLASNEQFF.

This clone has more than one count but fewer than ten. The CDR3 reads CASSPGTGLNEKLFF. The CDR3 bases are TGTGCCAGCAGCCCGGGGACAGGGCTTAATGAAAAACTGTTTTTT. The V call is TRBV5-8, the J call TRBJ1-4, with 9 bases matching TRBD1. Unmatched junction bases numbered 5, after V lost 4 bases and J lost 4 bases. Germline values: CDR1 SGHTS, CDR2 YDEGEE. The CDR3 is 15 amino acids.

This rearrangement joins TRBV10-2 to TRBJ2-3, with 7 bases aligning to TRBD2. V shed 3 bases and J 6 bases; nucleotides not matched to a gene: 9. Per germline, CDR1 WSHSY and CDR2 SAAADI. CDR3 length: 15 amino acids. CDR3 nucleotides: TGCGCCAGCAGTGATGGGCGGGAGCTTTCGGATACGCAGTATTTT. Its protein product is CASSDGRELSDTQYF.

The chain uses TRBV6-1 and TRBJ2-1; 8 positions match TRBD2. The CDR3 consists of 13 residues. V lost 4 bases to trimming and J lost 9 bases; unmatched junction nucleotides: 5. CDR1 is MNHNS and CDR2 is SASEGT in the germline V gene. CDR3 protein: CASSGLAGSEQFF. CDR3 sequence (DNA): TGTGCCAGCAGTGGATTAGCGGGGAGTGAGCAGTTCTTC.

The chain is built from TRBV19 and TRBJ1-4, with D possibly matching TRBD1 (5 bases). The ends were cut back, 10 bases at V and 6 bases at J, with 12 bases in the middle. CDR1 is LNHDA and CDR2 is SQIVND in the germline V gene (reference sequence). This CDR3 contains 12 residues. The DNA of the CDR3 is TGTGCCACCAAACAACAGGATGAAAAACTGTTTTTT. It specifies CATKQQDEKLFF.

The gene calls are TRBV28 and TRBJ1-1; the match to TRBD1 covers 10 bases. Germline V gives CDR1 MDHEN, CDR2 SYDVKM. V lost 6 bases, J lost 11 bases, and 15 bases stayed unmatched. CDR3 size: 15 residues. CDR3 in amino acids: CASSPPGQGNIAAFF. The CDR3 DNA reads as TGTGCCAGCAGCCCACCGGGACAGGGGAATATAGCGGCTTTCTTT.

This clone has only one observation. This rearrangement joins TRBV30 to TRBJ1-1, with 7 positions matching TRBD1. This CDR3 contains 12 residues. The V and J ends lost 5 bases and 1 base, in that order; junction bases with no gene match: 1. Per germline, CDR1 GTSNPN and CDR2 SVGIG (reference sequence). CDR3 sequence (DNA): TGTGCCTGGGACAGGGAGAACACTGAAGCTTTCTTT. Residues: CAWDRENTEAFF.

In DNA form, the CDR3 reads TGTGCCAGCAGTTTCCTTAATCAGCCCCAGCATTTT. This translates into CASSFLNQPQHF. The V call is TRBV28, the J call TRBJ1-5; unclear D gene. Trimming removed 3 bases at V and 4 bases at J, with 4 bases between. The CDR3 totals 12 residues. The germline V gene has CDR1 MDHEN and CDR2 SYDVKM. The full variable domain, in which reference TRBV28 and TRBJ1-5 provide the parts outside the CDR3, is DVKVTQSSRYLVKRTGEKVFLECVQDMDHENMFWYRQDPGLGLRLIYFSYDVKMKEKGDIPEGYSVSREKKERFSLILESASTNQTSMYLCASSFLNQPQHFGDGTRLSIL.

CDR3 sequence reads: CASSLTGGGYGYTF. The CDR3 DNA reads TGTGCCAGCAGCTTAACAGGGGGCGGGTATGGCTACACCTTC. The J gene is TRBJ1-2, the V gene TRBV7-9; 9 nucleotides align to TRBD1. In germline, CDR1 is SEHNR, CDR2 FQNEAQ (reference sequence). The length of the CDR3 is 14 residues. V lost 2 bases and J lost 5; bases outside the gene matches: 3.

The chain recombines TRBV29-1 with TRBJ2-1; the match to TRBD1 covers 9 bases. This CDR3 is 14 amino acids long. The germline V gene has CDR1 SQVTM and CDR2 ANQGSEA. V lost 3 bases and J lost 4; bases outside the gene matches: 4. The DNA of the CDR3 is TGCAGCGTTGAGGCCGGGACAGGGTACAATGAGCAGTTCTTC. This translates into CSVEAGTGYNEQFF.

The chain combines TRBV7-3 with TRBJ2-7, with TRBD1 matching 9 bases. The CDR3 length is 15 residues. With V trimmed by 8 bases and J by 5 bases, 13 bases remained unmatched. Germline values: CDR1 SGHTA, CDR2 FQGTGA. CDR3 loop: CASSKGQDRGHEQYF. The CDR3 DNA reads TGTGCCAGCTCCAAGGGGCAGGACAGGGGCCACGAGCAGTACTTC.

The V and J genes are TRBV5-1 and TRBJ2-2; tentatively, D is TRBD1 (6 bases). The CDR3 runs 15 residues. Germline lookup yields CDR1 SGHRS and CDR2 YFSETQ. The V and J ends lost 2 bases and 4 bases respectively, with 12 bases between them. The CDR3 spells CASSLGGHLTGELFF. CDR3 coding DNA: TGCGCCAGCAGCTTAGGGGGACATCTCACCGGGGAGCTGTTTTTT.

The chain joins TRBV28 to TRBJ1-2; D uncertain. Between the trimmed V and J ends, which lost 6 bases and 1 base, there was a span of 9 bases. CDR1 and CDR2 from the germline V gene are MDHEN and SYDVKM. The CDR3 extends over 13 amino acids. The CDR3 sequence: CASRPTVNYGYTF. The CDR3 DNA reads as TGTGCCAGCAGGCCTACAGTTAACTATGGCTACACCTTC.

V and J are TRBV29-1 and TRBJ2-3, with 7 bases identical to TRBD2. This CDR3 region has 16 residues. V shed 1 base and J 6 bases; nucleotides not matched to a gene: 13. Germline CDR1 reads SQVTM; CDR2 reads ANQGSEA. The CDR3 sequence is CSVEGSVSGGLDTQYF. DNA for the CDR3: TGCAGCGTTGAAGGTTCGGTGTCGGGAGGCTTGGATACGCAGTATTTT.

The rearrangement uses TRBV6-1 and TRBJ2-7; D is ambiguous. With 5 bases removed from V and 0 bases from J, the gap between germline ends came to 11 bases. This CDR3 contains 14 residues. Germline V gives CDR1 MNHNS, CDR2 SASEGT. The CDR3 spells CASSLLAISYEQYF. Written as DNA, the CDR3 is TGTGCCAGCAGTCTCCTCGCTATCTCCTACGAGCAGTACTTC.

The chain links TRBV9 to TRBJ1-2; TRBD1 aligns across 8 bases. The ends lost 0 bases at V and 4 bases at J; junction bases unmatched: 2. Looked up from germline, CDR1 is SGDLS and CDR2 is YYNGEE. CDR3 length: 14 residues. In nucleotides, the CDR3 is TGTGCCAGCAGCGTAGTCACAGGGGGCTATGGCTACACCTTC. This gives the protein CASSVVTGGYGYTF.

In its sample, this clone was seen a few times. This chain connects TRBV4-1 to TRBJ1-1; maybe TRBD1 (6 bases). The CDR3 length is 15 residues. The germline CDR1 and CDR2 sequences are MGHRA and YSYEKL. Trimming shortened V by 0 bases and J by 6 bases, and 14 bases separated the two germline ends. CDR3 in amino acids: CASSQDNRVEAEAFF. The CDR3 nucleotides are TGCGCCAGCAGCCAAGATAACAGGGTGGAGGCTGAAGCTTTCTTT.

CDR3 DNA: TGCGCCAGCAGCTTGGGGCTAGCGGGGCTTACAGATACGCAGTATTTT. Protein product: CASSLGLAGLTDTQYF. The rearrangement uses TRBV5-1 and TRBJ2-3; 9 nucleotides match TRBD2. V lost 0 bases to trimming and J lost 3 bases; unmatched junction nucleotides: 5. The germline gives CDR1 SGHRS, CDR2 YFSETQ. This CDR3 comprises 16 residues.

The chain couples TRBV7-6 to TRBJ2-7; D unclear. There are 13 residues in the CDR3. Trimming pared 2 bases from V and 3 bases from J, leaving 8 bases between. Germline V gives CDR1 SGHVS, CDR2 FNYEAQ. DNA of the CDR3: TGTGCCAGCAGCTTACAACCAGACTACGAGCAGTACTTC. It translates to CASSLQPDYEQYF. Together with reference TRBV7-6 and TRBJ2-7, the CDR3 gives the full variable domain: GAGVSQSPRYKVTKRGQDVALRCDPISGHVSLYWYRQALGQGPEFLTYFNYEAQQDKSGLPNDRFSAERPEGSISTLTIQRTEQRDSAMYRCASSLQPDYEQYFGPGTRLTVT.

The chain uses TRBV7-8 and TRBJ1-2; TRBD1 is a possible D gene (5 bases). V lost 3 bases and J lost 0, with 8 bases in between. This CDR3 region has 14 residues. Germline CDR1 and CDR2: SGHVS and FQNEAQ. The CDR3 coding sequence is TGTGCCAGCAGCTTTACGGGGGCTAACTATGGCTACACCTTC. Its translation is CASSFTGANYGYTF. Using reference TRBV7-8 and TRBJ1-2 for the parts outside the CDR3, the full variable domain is GAGVSQSPRYKVAKRGQDVALRCDPISGHVSLFWYQQALGQGPEFLTYFQNEAQLDKSGLPSDRFFAERPEGSVSTLKIQRTQQEDSAVYLCASSFTGANYGYTFGSGTRLTVV.

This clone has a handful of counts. The CDR3 DNA reads TGTGCCAGCAGTGAAGCGGGTACAGGGGGCGGCCTGAGGGCTTTCTTT. Protein: CASSEAGTGGGLRAFF. This sequence joins TRBV6-1 and TRBJ1-1; 9 nucleotides match TRBD1. Looked up from germline, CDR1 is MNHNS and CDR2 is SASEGT. There are 16 residues in the CDR3. J gave up 11 bases and V 0 bases, and 13 bases lay outside the gene matches.